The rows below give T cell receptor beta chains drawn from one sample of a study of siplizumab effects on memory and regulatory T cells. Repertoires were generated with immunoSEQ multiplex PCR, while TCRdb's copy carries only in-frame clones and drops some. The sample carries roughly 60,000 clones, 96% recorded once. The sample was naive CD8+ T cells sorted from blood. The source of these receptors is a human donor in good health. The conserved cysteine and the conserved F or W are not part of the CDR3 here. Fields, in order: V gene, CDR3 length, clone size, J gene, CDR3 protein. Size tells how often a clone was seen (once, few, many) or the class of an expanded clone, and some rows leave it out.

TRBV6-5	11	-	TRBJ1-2	ASRTDNSEGYT
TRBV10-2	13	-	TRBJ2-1	ASRDGAGNYNEQF
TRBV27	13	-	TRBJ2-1	ASSEGTSLHNEQF
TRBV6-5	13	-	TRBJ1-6	ASSYGAGGNSPLH
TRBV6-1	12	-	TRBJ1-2	ASSEEVRSYGYT
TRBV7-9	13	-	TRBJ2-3	ASSEVGLSTDTQY
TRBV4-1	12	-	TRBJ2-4	ASSQGQGLNIQY
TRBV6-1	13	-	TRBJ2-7	ASSEPQGPPYEQY
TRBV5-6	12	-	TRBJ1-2	ASSLAAGDYGYT
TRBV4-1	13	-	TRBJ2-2	ASSQNWDATGELF
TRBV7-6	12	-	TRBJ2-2	ASSLGPSTGELF
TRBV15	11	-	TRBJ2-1	ATSRDRVNEQF
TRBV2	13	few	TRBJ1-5	ASSPDRSDDQPQH
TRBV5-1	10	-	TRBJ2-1	ASSYQENEQF
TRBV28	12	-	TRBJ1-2	ASSNREFDYGYT
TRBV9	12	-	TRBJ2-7	ASSDGLAGREQY
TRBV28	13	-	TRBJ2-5	ASSTFIFGEETQY
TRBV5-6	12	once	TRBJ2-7	ASSLWGSGEEQY
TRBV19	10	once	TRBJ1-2	ASRQPNYGYT
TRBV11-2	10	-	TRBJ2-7	ASSYSFWEQY
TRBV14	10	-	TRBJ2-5	ASSALAREQY
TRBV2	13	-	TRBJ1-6	ASRTRSSYNSPLH
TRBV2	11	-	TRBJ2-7	ASTGLGNYEQY
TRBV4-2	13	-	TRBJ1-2	ASSQVGQGDYGYT
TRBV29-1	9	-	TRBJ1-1	SVETGTEAF
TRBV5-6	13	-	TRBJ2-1	ASSPGLAGSNEQF
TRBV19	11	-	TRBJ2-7	ASSMFGSYEQY
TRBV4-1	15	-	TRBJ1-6	ASSYGGQGATSSPLH
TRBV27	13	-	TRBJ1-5	ASSFGTGGDQPQH
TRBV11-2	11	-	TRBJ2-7	ASSPGGAYEQY
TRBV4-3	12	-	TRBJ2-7	ASSPGTGGFEQY
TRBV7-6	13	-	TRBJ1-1	ASSSLGGLNTEAF
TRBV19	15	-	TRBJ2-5	ASSGTSGGLVGETQY
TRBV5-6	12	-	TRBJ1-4	ASSLGQARGKLF
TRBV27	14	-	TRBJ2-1	ASSLFGGPAYNEQF
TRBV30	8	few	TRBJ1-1	AWSGTEAF
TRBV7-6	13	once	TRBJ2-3	ASSLVGGAVDTQY
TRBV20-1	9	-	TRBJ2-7	SARFGYEQY
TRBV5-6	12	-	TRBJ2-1	ASSLTSVVNEQF
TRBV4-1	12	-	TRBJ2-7	ASSQGAGTYEQY